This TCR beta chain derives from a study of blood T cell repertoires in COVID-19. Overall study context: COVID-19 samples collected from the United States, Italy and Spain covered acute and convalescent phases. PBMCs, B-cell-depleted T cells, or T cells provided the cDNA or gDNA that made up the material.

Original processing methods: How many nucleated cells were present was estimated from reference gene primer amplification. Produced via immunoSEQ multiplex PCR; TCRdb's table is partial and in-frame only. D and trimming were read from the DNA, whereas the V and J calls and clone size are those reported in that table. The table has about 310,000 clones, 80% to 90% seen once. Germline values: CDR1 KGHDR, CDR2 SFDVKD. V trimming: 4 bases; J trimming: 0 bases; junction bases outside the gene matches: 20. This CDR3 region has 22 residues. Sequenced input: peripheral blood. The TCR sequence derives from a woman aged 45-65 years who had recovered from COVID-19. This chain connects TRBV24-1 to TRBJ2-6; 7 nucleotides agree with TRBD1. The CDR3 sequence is CATSDHHLGTAKTNSGANVLTF. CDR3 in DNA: TGTGCCACCAGTGACCACCATTTAGGGACAGCAAAAACTAACTCTGGGGCCAACGTCCTGACTTTC.